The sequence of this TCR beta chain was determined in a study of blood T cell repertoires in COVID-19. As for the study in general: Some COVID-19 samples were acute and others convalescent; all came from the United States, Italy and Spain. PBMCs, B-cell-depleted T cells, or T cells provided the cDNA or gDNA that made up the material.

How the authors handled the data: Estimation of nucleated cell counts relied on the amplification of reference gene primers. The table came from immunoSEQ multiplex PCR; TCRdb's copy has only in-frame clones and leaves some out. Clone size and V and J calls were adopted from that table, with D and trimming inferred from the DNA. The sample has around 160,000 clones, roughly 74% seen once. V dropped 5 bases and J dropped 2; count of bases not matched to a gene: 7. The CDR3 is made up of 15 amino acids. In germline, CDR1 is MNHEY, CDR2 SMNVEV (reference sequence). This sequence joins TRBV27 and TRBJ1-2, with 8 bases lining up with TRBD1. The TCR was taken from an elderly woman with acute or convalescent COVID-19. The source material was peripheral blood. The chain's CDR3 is CASSTSRTGNYGYTF. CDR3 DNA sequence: TGTGCCAGCAGTACCTCTCGGACAGGGAACTATGGCTACACCTTC.